This T cell receptor beta chain appears in the sequencing data of a study of blood T cell repertoires in COVID-19. Across the whole study: From the United States, Italy and Spain came samples of acute and convalescent COVID-19. PBMCs, B-cell-depleted T cells, or T cells provided the cDNA or gDNA that made up the material.

Turning to this clone: This may stem from a read error, because a much larger clone lies one nucleotide away.

Per the original methods: Estimation of nucleated cell counts relied on the amplification of reference gene primers. The assay was immunoSEQ multiplex PCR, and TCRdb's table has in-frame clones only and misses some. The V and J calls and the clone size are those of that table, but D and trimming were determined from the DNA. The sample yields some 150,000 clones, around 84% seen once. Trimming removed 2 bases from V and 5 bases from J, with 4 bases in between. The CDR3 contains 11 residues. CDR1 is SGHVS and CDR2 is FQNEAQ in the germline V gene. The TCR was taken from a woman aged 45-65 years in a cohort sampled during active or convalescent COVID-19. The chain uses TRBV7-8 and TRBJ2-7; D is undetermined. The sample was peripheral blood. CDR3 bases: TGTGCCAGCAGCTTAATCGACGAGCAGTACTTC. Amino acid sequence: CASSLIDEQYF.